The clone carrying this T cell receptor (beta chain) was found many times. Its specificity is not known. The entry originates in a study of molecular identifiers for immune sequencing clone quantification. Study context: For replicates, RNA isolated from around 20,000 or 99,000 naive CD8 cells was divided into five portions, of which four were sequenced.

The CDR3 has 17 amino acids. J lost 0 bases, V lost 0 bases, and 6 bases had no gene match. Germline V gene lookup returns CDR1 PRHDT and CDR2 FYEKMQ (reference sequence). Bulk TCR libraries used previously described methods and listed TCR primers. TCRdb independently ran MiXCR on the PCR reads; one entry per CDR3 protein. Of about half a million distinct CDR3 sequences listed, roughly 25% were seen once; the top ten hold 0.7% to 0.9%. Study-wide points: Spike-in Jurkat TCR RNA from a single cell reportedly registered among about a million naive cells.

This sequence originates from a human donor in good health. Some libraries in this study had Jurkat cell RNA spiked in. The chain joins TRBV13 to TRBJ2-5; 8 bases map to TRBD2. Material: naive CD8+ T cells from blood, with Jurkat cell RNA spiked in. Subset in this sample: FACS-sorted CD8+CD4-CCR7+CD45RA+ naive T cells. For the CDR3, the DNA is TGTGCCAGCAGCTTAGGCCCGGCTAGCGGGTACCAAGAGACCCAGTACTTC. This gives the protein CASSLGPASGYQETQYF.